There are a few counts of the clone carrying this T cell receptor beta chain. What it recognizes is unknown. This sample is part of a study of regulatory T cells in long-lasting Graves disease. The study, taken as a whole, reports: Favored usage of TRBV28, TRBJ1-2 and TRBJ2-5 was recorded in persistent disease.

Construction of the TCR beta libraries employed iRepertoire HTBI primers in conjunction with Arm-PCR of CDR3 regions. TCRdb processed the multiplex PCR reads anew with MiXCR; each CDR3 protein has one entry. The sample lists roughly 560,000 distinct CDR3 sequences; approximately 12% were seen once. Regarding time point: newly diagnosed GD, antithyroid drugs for less than 3 months. PBMC RNA was the source of the TCR library. V shed 4 bases and J shed 9 bases, with 15 bases lying between them. The CDR3 loop spans 13 amino acids. In germline, CDR1 is GTSNPN, CDR2 SVGIG (reference sequence). These records were also assigned to another study, of T cells in Graves' hyperthyroidism and ophthalmopathy. As reported in that work: HTBI primers drove first-round RT-PCR of the TCR CDR3.

The sample here was peripheral blood mononuclear cells (PBMCs), taken at new diagnosis, from a patient treated with antithyroid drugs. The chain couples TRBV30 to TRBJ1-4; D perhaps matches TRBD1 (6 bases). This receptor was taken from a woman aged 30 to 39 with Graves disease. The DNA of the CDR3 is TGTGCCTGGACTGGACAGTATCCCCAAAAACTGTTTTTT. Translating it yields CAWTGQYPQKLFF.